The 5 T cell receptor beta chains presented below share a single source sample, sequenced in a study of CD8+ T cells in alopecia areata. Treatment denoted: oral pan-JAK inhibitor, 5-10 mg twice daily. cDNA serving as the sequencing template came from extracted, reverse transcribed RNA. Sequenced by immunoSEQ multiplex PCR; TCRdb stores in-frame clones only, minus some. The sample has roughly 250,000 clones, about three fifths seen once. The specimen was CD4+ T cells sorted from blood, collected around week 53, from a patient treated with tofacitinib. The receptor set was obtained from a human donor with alopecia areata.

The chain uses TRBV9 and TRBJ1-6; 11 bases align to TRBD1. The CDR3 sequence is 15 residues long. V lost 2 bases, J lost 9 bases, and 4 bases stayed unmatched. Germline CDR1 SGDLS, CDR2 YYNGEE. The CDR3 sequence: CASSVTGTGGSPLHF. The DNA of the CDR3 is TGTGCCAGCAGCGTTACCGGGACAGGGGGTTCACCCCTCCACTTT.

The V call is TRBV5-6, the J call TRBJ2-7; tentative D call: TRBD2 (6 bases). CDR3 length: 16 residues. Germline CDR1 SGHDT, CDR2 YYEEEE. V dropped 7 bases and J dropped 1 base, with 21 bases sitting between them. DNA for the CDR3: TGTGCCAGCTCGCGGGGATCGGGGTGGACTTCCTACGAGCAGTACTTC. It specifies CASSRGSGWTSYEQYF.

In this sample, this clone turned up a few times. V is TRBV10-3 and J is TRBJ2-1; D is perhaps TRBD1 (6 bases). Per germline, CDR1 ENHRY and CDR2 SYGVKD. Trimming removed 0 bases at V and 9 bases at J, with 15 bases between. The CDR3 extends over 15 amino acids. The chain's CDR3 is CAISESLTGRIEQFF. The DNA for the CDR3 is TGTGCCATCAGTGAGTCGTTAACAGGGCGGATTGAGCAGTTCTTC.

The DNA for the CDR3 is TGCGCCAGCAGCCTCGTCACGGATTATTCCTACGAGCAGTACTTC. Protein sequence: CASSLVTDYSYEQYF. The chain employs TRBV4-1 and TRBJ2-7; D remains ambiguous. This CDR3 region has 15 residues. In germline, CDR1 is MGHRA, CDR2 YSYEKL. V gave up 4 bases and J gave up 1 base, with 14 bases separating them.

A few counts support this clone. CDR3 DNA: TGCGCCAGCAGTCATGGGCATGAAAAACTGTTTTTT. Protein product: CASSHGHEKLFF. The V and J genes are TRBV23-1 and TRBJ1-4; D uncertain. TRBV23-1 is given ORF status, its function remaining uncertain. The CDR3 runs 12 residues. V lost 3 bases and J lost 6, with 5 bases in between.